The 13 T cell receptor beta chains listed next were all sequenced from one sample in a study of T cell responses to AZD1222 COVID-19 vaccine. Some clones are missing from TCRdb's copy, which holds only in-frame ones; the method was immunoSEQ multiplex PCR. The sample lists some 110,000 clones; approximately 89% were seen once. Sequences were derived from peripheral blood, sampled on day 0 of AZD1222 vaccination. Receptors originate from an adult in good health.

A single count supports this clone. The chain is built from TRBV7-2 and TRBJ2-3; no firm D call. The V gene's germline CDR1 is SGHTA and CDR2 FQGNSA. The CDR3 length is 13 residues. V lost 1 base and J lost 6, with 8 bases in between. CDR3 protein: CASSLGHGDTQYF. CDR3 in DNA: TGTGCCAGCAGCTTAGGCCATGGGGATACGCAGTATTTT.

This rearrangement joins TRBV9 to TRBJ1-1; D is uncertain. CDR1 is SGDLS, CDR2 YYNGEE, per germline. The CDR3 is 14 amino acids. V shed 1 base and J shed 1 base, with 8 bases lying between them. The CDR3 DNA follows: TGTGCCAGCAGCGTATCATCAGGGAACACTGAAGCTTTCTTT. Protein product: CASSVSSGNTEAFF.

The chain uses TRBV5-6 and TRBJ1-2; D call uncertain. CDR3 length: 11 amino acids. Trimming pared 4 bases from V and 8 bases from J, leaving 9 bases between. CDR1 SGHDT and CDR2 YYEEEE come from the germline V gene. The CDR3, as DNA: TGTGCCAGCAGCCCGGGGAGGGGCTACACCTTC. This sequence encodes CASSPGRGYTF.

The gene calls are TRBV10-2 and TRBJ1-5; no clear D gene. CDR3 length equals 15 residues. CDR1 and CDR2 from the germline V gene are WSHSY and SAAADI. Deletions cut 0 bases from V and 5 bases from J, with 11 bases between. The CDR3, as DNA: TGCGCCAGCAGTGAGTCTAACAACGCCCATCAGCCCCAGCATTTT. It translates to CASSESNNAHQPQHF.

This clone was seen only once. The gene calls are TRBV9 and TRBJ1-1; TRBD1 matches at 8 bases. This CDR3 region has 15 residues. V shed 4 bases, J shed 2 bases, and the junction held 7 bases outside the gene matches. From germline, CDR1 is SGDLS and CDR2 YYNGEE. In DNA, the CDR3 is TGTGCCAGCAGCCCCACAGGGGGGTTTAACACTGAAGCTTTCTTT. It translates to CASSPTGGFNTEAFF.

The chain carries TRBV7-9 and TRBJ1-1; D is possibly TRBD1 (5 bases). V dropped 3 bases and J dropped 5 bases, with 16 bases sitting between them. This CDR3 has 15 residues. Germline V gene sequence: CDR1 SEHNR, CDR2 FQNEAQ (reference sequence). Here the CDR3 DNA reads TGTGCCAGCAGCTTGACAGCACCCTCAGGGACTGAAGCTTTCTTT. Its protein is CASSLTAPSGTEAFF.

CDR3 sequence reads: CASSTGTATGPQHF. CDR3 DNA: TGTGCCAGCAGCACCGGGACAGCCACGGGGCCCCAGCATTTT. This chain connects TRBV2 to TRBJ1-5, with 7 bases matching TRBD1. Germline V gene data show CDR1 as SNHLY and CDR2 as FYNNEI. This CDR3 spans 14 amino acids. With V trimmed by 6 bases and J by 9 bases, 11 bases remained unmatched.

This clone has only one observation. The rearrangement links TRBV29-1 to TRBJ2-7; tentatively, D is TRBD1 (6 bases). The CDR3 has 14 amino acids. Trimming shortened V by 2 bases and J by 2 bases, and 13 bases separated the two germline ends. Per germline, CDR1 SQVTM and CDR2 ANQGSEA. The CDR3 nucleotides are TGCAGCGTTGAATCGGAGGACAGACCCTACGAGCAGTACTTC. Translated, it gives CSVESEDRPYEQYF.

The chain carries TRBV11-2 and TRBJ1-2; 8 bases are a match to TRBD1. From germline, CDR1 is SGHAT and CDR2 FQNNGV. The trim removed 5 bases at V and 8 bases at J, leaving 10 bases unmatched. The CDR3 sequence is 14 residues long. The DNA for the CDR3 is TGTGCCAGCAGCCCCTTGCTGACAGGGGCAGGCTACACCTTC. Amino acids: CASSPLLTGAGYTF.

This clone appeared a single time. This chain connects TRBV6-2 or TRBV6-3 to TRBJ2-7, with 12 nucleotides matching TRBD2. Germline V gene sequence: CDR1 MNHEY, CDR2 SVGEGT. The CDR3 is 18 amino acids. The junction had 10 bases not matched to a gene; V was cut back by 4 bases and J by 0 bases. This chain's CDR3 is CASSWGLAGGGLSYEQYF. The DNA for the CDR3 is TGTGCCAGCAGTTGGGGCCTAGCGGGAGGGGGCCTCTCCTACGAGCAGTACTTC.

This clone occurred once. CDR3 DNA: TGTGCCCACGGGGCAGCTCAAGCCGTGATTTATGGCTACACCTTC. Translated: CAHGAAQAVIYGYTF. V and J are TRBV28 and TRBJ1-2, with D possibly TRBD1 on 5 matching bases. The CDR3 is 15 residues long. Germline assignment: CDR1 MDHEN and CDR2 SYDVKM. The V end was cut by 11 bases, the J end by 5 bases, with 24 bases between.

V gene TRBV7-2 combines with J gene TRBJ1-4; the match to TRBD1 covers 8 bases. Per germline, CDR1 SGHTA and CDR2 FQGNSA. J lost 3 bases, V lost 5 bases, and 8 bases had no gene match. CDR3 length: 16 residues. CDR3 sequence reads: CASSPRQGLANEKLFF. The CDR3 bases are TGTGCCAGCAGCCCTCGACAGGGGCTGGCTAATGAAAAACTGTTTTTT.

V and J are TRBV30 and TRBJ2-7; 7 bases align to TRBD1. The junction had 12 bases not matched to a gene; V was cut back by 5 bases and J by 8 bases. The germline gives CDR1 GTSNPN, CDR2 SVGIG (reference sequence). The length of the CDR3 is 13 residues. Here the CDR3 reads CAWALGTAQQQYF. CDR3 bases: TGTGCCTGGGCCCTTGGGACAGCGCAACAGCAGTACTTC.